One sample yielded the 31 T cell receptor beta chains listed below, sequenced in a study of blood T cell repertoires in COVID-19. Generated by immunoSEQ multiplex PCR, the TCRdb table keeps only in-frame clones and is missing some. The data contain about 200,000 clones, about four fifths of them seen just once; the ten biggest clones take up 2% to 3%. Sequenced sample: peripheral blood. These receptors were taken from a woman in her forties with active or convalescent COVID-19.

The V and J genes are TRBV19 and TRBJ1-2, with D unresolved. The CDR3 has 12 amino acids. CDR1 is LNHDA and CDR2 is SQIVND in the germline V gene (reference sequence). V gave up 9 bases and J gave up 4 bases, with 12 bases separating them. The chain's CDR3 is CASHSNFYGYTF. DNA for the CDR3: TGTGCCAGCCACTCTAACTTCTATGGCTACACCTTC.

The chain has TRBV12-3 or TRBV12-4 and TRBJ1-2; no definite D call. The V gene lost 5 bases and the J gene lost 6 bases, with 10 bases spanning the gap. The CDR3 is 12 amino acids. The CDR3 DNA sequence: TGTGCCAGCAGTAACGACTCCCATGGCTACACCTTC. This translates into CASSNDSHGYTF.

The chain links TRBV4-1 to TRBJ1-3, with no clear D. CDR1 and CDR2 (germline): MGHRA, YSYEKL. The germline V and J ends were trimmed by 5 bases and 0 bases, with 11 bases remaining between them. CDR3 length: 15 amino acids. The chain's CDR3 is CASSLEDGSGNTIYF. The CDR3 coding sequence is TGCGCCAGCAGCTTGGAGGACGGCTCTGGAAACACCATATATTTT.

The chain couples TRBV4-3 to TRBJ1-1, with a tentative D call TRBD1 (5 bases). There are 16 residues in the CDR3. Trimming cost V 0 bases and J 10 bases, with 21 bases left between them. CDR1 is LGHNA, CDR2 YSLEER, per germline. CDR3 in amino acids: CASSQDRGVILTGAFF. In DNA form, the CDR3 reads TGCGCCAGCAGCCAAGATCGGGGGGTAATATTAACCGGAGCTTTCTTT.

The V gene is TRBV19, the J gene TRBJ2-1, with 10 bases lining up with TRBD2. This CDR3 comprises 15 residues. Germline V gives CDR1 LNHDA, CDR2 SQIVND (reference sequence). V shed 6 bases and J 6 bases; nucleotides not matched to a gene: 8. CDR3 coding DNA: TGTGCCAGTAGGAGATTACTAGCGGGGCGCAATGAGCAGTTCTTC. It yields the protein CASRRLLAGRNEQFF. The variable domain in full, completed from reference TRBV19 and TRBJ2-1, reads DGGITQSPKYLFRKEGQNVTLSCEQNLNHDAMYWYRQDPGQGLRLIYYSQIVNDFQKGDIAEGYSVSREKKESFPLTVTSAQKNPTAFYLCASRRLLAGRNEQFFGPGTRLTVL.

CDR3 region: CASSELAGGGHGELFF. The CDR3 DNA reads as TGTGCCAGCAGTGAATTAGCGGGAGGAGGTCACGGGGAGCTGTTTTTT. The chain has TRBV6-1 and TRBJ2-2; 10 nucleotides agree with TRBD2. CDR1 MNHNS and CDR2 SASEGT come from the germline V gene. V shed 2 bases and J 7 bases; nucleotides not matched to a gene: 7. The CDR3 has 16 residues.

V and J are TRBV28 and TRBJ1-4; D gene ambiguous. Germline CDR1 is MDHEN and CDR2 is SYDVKM. The CDR3 contains 15 residues. V lost 4 bases to trimming and J lost 4 bases, with 13 bases between them. The CDR3 is CASSSEPYSNEKLFF. CDR3 DNA: TGTGCCAGCAGTTCAGAACCATACAGTAATGAAAAACTGTTTTTT.

The chain employs TRBV28 and TRBJ1-2; D is uncertain. Deletions cut 6 bases from V and 2 bases from J, with 13 bases between. CDR3 size: 14 residues. From germline, CDR1 is MDHEN and CDR2 SYDVKM. The CDR3 loop reads CASRPGAENYGYTF. Here the CDR3 DNA reads TGTGCCAGCAGACCCGGCGCGGAGAACTATGGCTACACCTTC.

The rearrangement joins TRBV3-1 (or the pseudogene TRBV3-2) to TRBJ2-1, with TRBD1 matching over 9 bases. Trimming at V came to 1 base and at J to 4 bases, leaving 2 bases not matched to a gene. The CDR3 spans 15 residues. Germline CDR1 reads LGHDT; CDR2 reads YNNKEL (reference sequence). The DNA of the CDR3 is TGTGCCAGCAGCCAAGGGACAGGGGAGTACAATGAGCAGTTCTTC. It is translated as CASSQGTGEYNEQFF.

The chain uses TRBV27 and TRBJ1-2, with 7 bases lining up with TRBD1. Germline assignment: CDR1 MNHEY and CDR2 SMNVEV (reference sequence). This CDR3 has 16 amino acids. The ends lost 4 bases at V and 7 bases at J; junction bases unmatched: 15. The CDR3 DNA follows: TGTGCCAGCAGTTACCTCGGAGGAGTCGGGACAGTTGGCTACACCTTC. Its translation: CASSYLGGVGTVGYTF.

This chain uses TRBV11-3 with TRBJ2-3, with D possibly TRBD2 on 5 matching bases. V dropped 0 bases and J dropped 3 bases, with 7 bases sitting between them. CDR3 length: 14 residues. Looked up from germline, CDR1 is SGHNT and CDR2 is YENEEA. In DNA form, the CDR3 reads TGTGCCAGCAGCTTAGATGGGGAGACAGATACGCAGTATTTT. Translated, it gives CASSLDGETDTQYF.

The gene calls are TRBV5-1 and TRBJ1-5, with a weak D call TRBD1 (5 bases). V was clipped by 6 bases and J by 7 bases, with 14 bases between them. The CDR3 loop spans 13 amino acids. CDR1 SGHRS and CDR2 YFSETQ come from the germline V gene. CDR3 loop: CASTPGGGQPQHF. CDR3 in DNA: TGCGCCAGCACCCCGGGGGGGGGACAGCCCCAGCATTTT.

The chain has TRBV18 and TRBJ1-1; D might be TRBD1 (5 bases). The V gene lost 2 bases and the J gene lost 1 base, with 8 bases spanning the gap. The CDR3 extends over 14 amino acids. The germline CDR1 and CDR2 sequences are KGHSH and LQKENI. This CDR3 reads CASSPSRENTEAFF. The CDR3 nucleotides are TGTGCCAGCTCACCATCCAGGGAGAACACTGAAGCTTTCTTT.

The V call is TRBV6-8, the J call TRBJ2-7; 7 bases are shared with TRBD1. The trim removed 8 bases at V and 6 bases at J, leaving 16 bases unmatched. Looked up from germline, CDR1 is MNHGY and CDR2 is SAAAGT. This CDR3 is 15 amino acids long. CDR3 nucleotides: TGTGCCAGCTCTACAACACAGGGGAAGTGGGTCGAGCAGTACTTC. The encoded protein is CASSTTQGKWVEQYF.

CDR3 loop: CASSKLAGGLYNEQFF. In nucleotides, the CDR3 is TGTGCCAGCAGCAAATTAGCGGGAGGTCTCTACAATGAGCAGTTCTTC. V is TRBV3-1 (or the pseudogene TRBV3-2) and J is TRBJ2-1, with TRBD2 matching 10 bases. The ends lost 5 bases at V and 3 bases at J; junction bases unmatched: 7. CDR1 and CDR2 from the germline V gene are LGHDT and YNNKEL (reference sequence). This CDR3 comprises 16 residues.

The V gene is TRBV24-1, the J gene TRBJ2-5, with D perhaps matching TRBD2 (5 bases). The V gene's germline CDR1 is KGHDR and CDR2 SFDVKD. The CDR3 runs to 20 residues. V lost 1 base and J 2 bases, leaving 25 bases between the germline ends. CDR3 sequence: CATSDLKRVGLTMFQETQYF. CDR3 coding DNA: TGTGCCACCAGTGATTTAAAAAGAGTCGGACTGACGATGTTTCAAGAGACCCAGTACTTC.

The chain recombines TRBV5-4 with TRBJ1-5; 7 bases fit TRBD1. Per germline, CDR1 SGHNT and CDR2 YYREEE (reference sequence). J gave up 6 bases and V 0 bases, and 6 bases lay outside the gene matches. This CDR3 region has 15 residues. The CDR3 DNA reads as TGTGCCAGCAGCTTGGTGGTTGCAGGGGGTCAGCCCCAGCATTTT. Its translation is CASSLVVAGGQPQHF.

The rearrangement uses TRBV9 and TRBJ1-1; D gene unclear. The CDR3 totals 15 residues. CDR1 is SGDLS, CDR2 YYNGEE, per germline. Trimming took 3 bases from V and 1 from J, leaving 13 bases between them. This CDR3 reads CASSAAVGGNTEAFF. CDR3 in DNA: TGTGCCAGCAGCGCCGCCGTTGGAGGGAACACTGAAGCTTTCTTT.

This clone was counted once. The chain uses TRBV30 and TRBJ1-2; no clear D. Germline lookup yields CDR1 GTSNPN and CDR2 SVGIG (reference sequence). V gave up 2 bases and J gave up 8 bases, with 15 bases separating them. The CDR3 is 13 residues long. CDR3 amino acids: CAWSLSSVWGYTF. CDR3 bases: TGTGCCTGGAGTCTGAGTTCGGTGTGGGGCTACACCTTC. The full variable domain, with the rest looked up from reference TRBV30 and TRBJ1-2, is SQTIHQWPATLVQPVGSPLSLECTVEGTSNPNLYWYRQAAGRGLQLLFYSVGIGQISSEVPQNLSASRPQDRQFILSSKKLLLSDSGFYLCAWSLSSVWGYTFGSGTRLTVV.

The chain uses TRBV4-2 and TRBJ1-2, with TRBD1 identical over 8 bases. This CDR3 is built from 14 residues. Germline V gene data show CDR1 as LGHNA and CDR2 as YNFKEQ. V lost 1 base to trimming and J lost 8 bases; unmatched junction nucleotides: 6. The CDR3 region is CASSQGTTGGGYTF. Here the CDR3 DNA reads TGTGCCAGCAGCCAAGGCACAACAGGGGGAGGCTACACCTTC.

This chain joins TRBV6-5 and TRBJ1-3; 7 bases agree with TRBD1. The ends lost 6 bases at V and 5 bases at J; junction bases unmatched: 10. CDR3 length equals 15 residues. Germline V CDR1 and CDR2: MNHEY, SVGAGI. The CDR3, as DNA: TGTGCCAGCAGGTCGGGACAGCTCGGGAGAAACACCATATATTTT. This translates into CASRSGQLGRNTIYF.

The chain links TRBV5-4 to TRBJ2-7; 11 bases line up with TRBD2. J was trimmed by 1 base and V by 6 bases; bases with no gene match: 9. Germline CDR1 SGHNT, CDR2 YYREEE (reference sequence). The CDR3 is 16 residues long. CDR3 loop: CASKRRLAGGSYEQYF. The DNA for the CDR3 is TGTGCCAGCAAAAGAAGGTTAGCGGGGGGGTCCTACGAGCAGTACTTC.

The CDR3 protein is CASSEYPGGSQPQHF. The CDR3 DNA is TGTGCCAGCAGTGAATATCCAGGGGGGAGTCAGCCCCAGCATTTT. This chain connects TRBV6-1 to TRBJ1-5; 7 nucleotides align to TRBD1. The CDR3 has 15 residues. Germline trimming cut 2 bases from V and 6 bases from J; bases unmatched to any gene: 7. Germline CDR1 and CDR2: MNHNS and SASEGT.

The chain has TRBV18 and TRBJ2-1; D gene unclear. V was trimmed by 2 bases and J by 5 bases, leaving 13 bases between them. Germline V gene sequence: CDR1 KGHSH, CDR2 LQKENI. This CDR3 is built from 15 residues. The CDR3 region has the DNA TGTGCCAGCTCACCATTAGGCGGTCTAGACAATGAGCAGTTCTTC. Translating gives CASSPLGGLDNEQFF. Filled out from reference TRBV18 and TRBJ2-1, the complete variable domain reads NAGVMQNPRHLVRRRGQEARLRCSPMKGHSHVYWYRQLPEEGLKFMVYLQKENIIDESGMPKERFSAEFPKEGPSILRIQQVVRGDSAAYFCASSPLGGLDNEQFFGPGTRLTVL.

The V call is TRBV28, the J call TRBJ2-7, with 8 bases lining up with TRBD1. In germline, CDR1 is MDHEN, CDR2 SYDVKM. This CDR3 has 11 residues. The DNA of the CDR3 is TGTCGGACAGGGAAGACCTACGAGCAGTACTTC. It specifies CRTGKTYEQYF.

The chain has TRBV2 and TRBJ2-5; no firm D call. This CDR3 is built from 13 residues. V was pared by 3 bases and J by 7 bases, with 12 bases between. Germline CDR1 and CDR2: SNHLY and FYNNEI. In DNA, the CDR3 is TGTGCCAGCAGTGACGAATCTCCCGGGACCCAGTACTTC. Translating it yields CASSDESPGTQYF.

Of note for this clone: One end of the junction does not line up with germline, which may come from a read error. This chain links TRBV7-2 with TRBJ1-5; D perhaps matches TRBD1 (5 bases). CDR1 and CDR2 from the germline V gene are SGHTA and FQGNSA. The CDR3 contains 18 residues. The CDR3 DNA follows: TGTGCCAGCAGTTTAGAATCCGACAGACCGTATAGCAATCAGCCCCAGCATTTT. Its protein product is CASSLESDRPYSNQPQHF.

The table lists this clone with a few counts. The chain has TRBV2 and TRBJ2-1, with 7 bases that match TRBD1. Germline V gives CDR1 SNHLY, CDR2 FYNNEI. Unmatched junction bases numbered 0, after V lost 4 bases and J lost 3 bases. The length of the CDR3 is 13 residues. CDR3: CASSGDSYNEQFF. The CDR3 DNA reads as TGTGCCAGCAGTGGGGACAGCTACAATGAGCAGTTCTTC.

The sample holds one count of this clone. The V and J genes are TRBV7-3 and TRBJ2-7, with 10 bases fitting TRBD1. V lost 2 bases and J lost 4; bases outside the gene matches: 5. Germline loops: CDR1 SGHTA, CDR2 FQGTGA. The CDR3 runs 15 residues. Written as DNA, the CDR3 is TGTGCCAGCAGCTTAGGTGGGACAGGGGCGTACGAGCAGTACTTC. It specifies CASSLGGTGAYEQYF.

J is TRBJ2-3 and V is TRBV2, with D perhaps matching TRBD2 (5 bases). V lost 4 bases to trimming and J lost 0 bases, with 11 bases between them. The germline gives CDR1 SNHLY, CDR2 FYNNEI. CDR3 length equals 15 residues. The CDR3 DNA is TGTGCCAGCAGTGGCGGAGGCCCAAGCACAGATACGCAGTATTTT. Encoded protein: CASSGGGPSTDTQYF.

This clone came up a few times. V is TRBV27 and J is TRBJ1-4; the D gene is possibly TRBD1 (5 bases). Between the trimmed V and J ends, which lost 0 bases and 8 bases, there was a span of 16 bases. Germline V gene sequence: CDR1 MNHEY, CDR2 SMNVEV (reference sequence). The length of the CDR3 is 16 residues. The CDR3 DNA reads TGTGCCAGCAGTTTATCTCCCCCGGGGGTTCGAGAAAAACTGTTTTTT. Amino acids: CASSLSPPGVREKLFF.